This TCR beta chain originates from a study of blood T cell repertoires in COVID-19. Study information: The samples span acute and convalescent COVID-19 from the United States, Italy and Spain. T cells, B-cell-depleted T cells, or PBMCs provided the cDNA or gDNA that served as material.

In the original workflow: Scientists estimated how many nucleated cells there were by amplifying reference gene primers. The method was immunoSEQ multiplex PCR; TCRdb's version includes in-frame clones alone and lacks a portion of them. V and J calls and clone size are as listed in that table; D and trimming were resolved from the DNA. Of about 340,000 clones listed, around 88% were seen once; the top ten hold 2.5% to 3%. Germline CDR1 reads MNHEY; CDR2 reads SVGAGI. This CDR3 is 15 amino acids long. V was cut by 0 bases and J by 3 bases, with 12 bases left in between. Specimen: peripheral blood. This sequence joins TRBV6-5 and TRBJ2-7; weak D call: TRBD1 (5 bases). The source is a man aged 25 to 40 with active or convalescent COVID-19. CDR3: CASSYSPLDSYEQYF. Here the CDR3 DNA reads TGTGCCAGCAGTTACTCGCCCCTCGACAGCTACGAGCAGTACTTC.